Each of the 9 T cell receptor beta chains below was sequenced from the same sample in a study of T cell clonality in common variable immunodeficiency. The antigens of these receptors remain unknown. The protocol was immunoSEQ multiplex PCR, while the TCRdb copy is restricted to in-frame clones and leaves out a portion. The sample holds 20,000 to 25,000 clones, and no clone turns up only once. General observations from the study: In common variable immunodeficiency, TCR beta chains reportedly carried fewer deletions and N-nucleotide insertions.

Specimen: peripheral blood mononuclear cells. The receptors here all came from a human donor with common variable immunodeficiency.

This clone was counted ten times or more. With the read ending 3 residues before the CDR3 end, the germline J gene is used to fill in that end. The rearrangement links TRBV14 to TRBJ2-2; 8 bases line up with TRBD1. Germline loops: CDR1 SGHDN, CDR2 FVKESK. Trimming at V came to 4 bases and at J to 3 bases, leaving 7 bases not matched to a gene. This CDR3 spans 16 amino acids. CDR3 bases read: TGTGCCAGCAGCCGCAGGGACAGGCGAGACACCGGGGAG. It specifies CASSRRDRRDTGE. The CDR3 as a whole reads CASSRRDRRDTGELFF.

As regards this clone: Germline is not matched at one junction end, which may reflect a read error. With the read ending 3 residues before the CDR3 end, the germline J gene is used to fill in that end. Within the sample, other DNA sequences also encode this same CDR3. This sequence joins TRBV19 and TRBJ1-2, with a weak D call TRBD1 (5 bases). CDR3 size: 13 residues. The germline gives CDR1 LNHDA, CDR2 SQIVND (reference sequence). CDR3: CASSKDKNYGYTF. The CDR3 bases that were read are TGTGCCAGCAGTAAGGACAAGAACTATGGC.

The table lists this clone with many counts. The CDR3 region is CSIDREFKYEQYF. Incomplete CDR3 DNA: TGCAGTATAGACAGGGAGTTCAAATACGAG. The V and J genes are TRBV20-1 and TRBJ2-7; 7 bases are shared with TRBD1. The read ends 3 residues shy of where the CDR3 ends; the end is completed using the germline J gene. V shed 8 bases and J 4 bases; nucleotides not matched to a gene: 11. Germline V gene sequence: CDR1 DFQATT, CDR2 SNEGSKA (reference sequence). This CDR3 has 13 residues.

This clone was seen at least ten times. The read ends 3 residues before the CDR3 terminus; that terminus is restored from the germline J gene. The rearrangement links TRBV20-1 to TRBJ2-2, with D possibly matching TRBD2 (6 bases). The germline V gene has CDR1 DFQATT and CDR2 SNEGSKA (reference sequence). V was shortened by 5 bases and J by 4 bases, with 11 bases between the two germline ends. The CDR3 runs to 13 residues. CDR3 loop: CSALSGVTGELFF. The CDR3 DNA, read in part, is TGCAGTGCTCTTTCGGGGGTCACCGGGGAG.

This clone was counted at least ten times. The CDR3 end falls 3 residues outside the read, so it is completed with the germline J gene. The chain is built from TRBV11-3 and TRBJ2-2, with TRBD2 matching over 12 bases. The V gene's germline CDR1 is SGHNT and CDR2 YENEEA. The CDR3 is 15 residues long. J gave up 7 bases and V 3 bases, and 3 bases lay outside the gene matches. Incomplete CDR3 DNA: TGTGCCAGCAGCTTGACTAGCGGGGGAGTCGGGGAG. Translated, it gives CASSLTSGGVGE. The CDR3 reads in full as CASSLTSGGVGELFF.

Many counts were recorded for this clone. The read ends 3 residues before the CDR3 terminus; that terminus is restored from the germline J gene. This chain joins TRBV4-2 and TRBJ1-5, with TRBD1 identical over 7 bases. The length of the CDR3 is 14 residues. Germline V gene data show CDR1 as LGHNA and CDR2 as YNFKEQ. The junction had 4 bases not matched to a gene; V was cut back by 3 bases and J by 5 bases. CDR3 DNA (partial): TGTGCCAGCAGCCAGGAAACAGGGGATCAGCCC. This codes for CASSQETGDQP. The entire CDR3 is CASSQETGDQPQHF.

At least ten counts were recorded for this clone. The junction and the germline gene differ at one end; a read error may be behind it. Read sequence stops 3 residues before the CDR3 end, and the germline J gene provides the missing end. This rearrangement joins TRBV4-2 to TRBJ1-2; TRBD1 might be the D (5 bases). Germline CDR1 reads LGHNA; CDR2 reads YNFKEQ. The CDR3 sequence is 14 residues long. CDR3 region: CASSQDTERGGYTF. CDR3 DNA, as far as it was read: TGCGCCAGCAGCCAAGATACGGAGAGGGGCGGC.

This clone was detected many times. The read ends 3 residues shy of where the CDR3 ends; the end is completed using the germline J gene. The rearrangement uses TRBV7-9 and TRBJ1-2; perhaps TRBD1 as D (5 bases). There are 14 residues in the CDR3. V was shortened by 5 bases and J by 2 bases, with 12 bases between the two germline ends. Germline CDR1 is SEHNR and CDR2 is FQNEAQ (reference sequence). CDR3 bases read: TGTGCCAGCAGCCGAACACAGGAAAACTATGGC. This sequence encodes CASSRTQENYG. The entire CDR3 sequence reads CASSRTQENYGYTF.

In this sample, this clone turned up many times. The observed sequence ends 3 residues before the CDR3 terminus, with the missing tail filled in from the germline J gene. The chain uses TRBV7-8 and TRBJ2-5; D may be TRBD2 (6 bases). Germline V gene data show CDR1 as SGHVS and CDR2 as FQNEAQ. V was trimmed by 1 base and J by 2 bases, leaving 11 bases between them. The CDR3 consists of 15 residues. The CDR3 sequence is CASSLVGGVQETQYF. CDR3 DNA, as far as it was read: TGTGCCAGCAGCTTAGTGGGCGGGGTTCAAGAGACC.